The rows below give T cell receptor beta chains drawn from one sample of a study of blood T cell repertoires in COVID-19. The data were produced by immunoSEQ multiplex PCR, yet TCRdb's version contains in-frame clones alone and is incomplete. The sample has 65,000 to 70,000 clones; over 60% are singletons. The sample taken for sequencing was peripheral blood. All receptors derive from a human donor in a cohort sampled during active COVID-19. Each CDR3 is given with its conserved first and last residue. The D gene is left open where the match is weak. Clone size appears in some rows only: once, few, many, or a class for an expanded clone.

v_gene: TRBV27; len: 15; abundance: -; j_gene: TRBJ2-2; d_gene: -; CDR3aa: CASSLSPGLSGELFF; CDR3nt: TGTGCCAGCAGTTTATCGCCAGGGTTAAGCGGGGAGCTGTTTTTT
v_gene: TRBV10-2; len: 13; abundance: -; j_gene: TRBJ2-7; d_gene: -; CDR3aa: CASSRSFGYEQYF; CDR3nt: TGCGCCAGCAGTCGGAGTTTCGGGTACGAGCAGTACTTC
v_gene: TRBV2; len: 12; abundance: -; j_gene: TRBJ1-2; d_gene: TRBD1; CDR3aa: CASSLQGNGYTF; CDR3nt: TGTGCCAGCAGTCTACAGGGGAACGGCTACACCTTC
v_gene: TRBV15; len: 15; abundance: -; j_gene: TRBJ2-5; d_gene: -; CDR3aa: CATSRARRTGETQYF; CDR3nt: TGTGCCACCAGCAGGGCGCGACGGACGGGGGAGACCCAGTACTTC
v_gene: TRBV2; len: 13; abundance: -; j_gene: TRBJ2-1; d_gene: -; CDR3aa: CASSAQGNNEQFF; CDR3nt: TGTGCCAGCAGTGCACAGGGAAACAATGAGCAGTTCTTC
v_gene: TRBV5-1; len: 12; abundance: -; j_gene: TRBJ2-4; d_gene: TRBD1; CDR3aa: CASSPSTGLQYF; CDR3nt: TGCGCCAGCAGCCCTTCGACAGGGCTTCAGTACTTC
v_gene: TRBV3-1/TRBV3-2; len: 14; abundance: once; j_gene: TRBJ2-5; d_gene: TRBD2; CDR3aa: CASRTGTSATSANF; CDR3nt: TGTGCCAGCAGAACCGGGACTAGCGCTACCTCAGCGAACTTC
v_gene: TRBV10-2; len: 13; abundance: once; j_gene: TRBJ1-2; d_gene: -; CDR3aa: CASSERQTYGYTF; CDR3nt: TGCGCCAGCAGTGAGCGACAGACCTATGGCTACACCTTC
v_gene: TRBV7-9; len: 18; abundance: -; j_gene: TRBJ1-4; d_gene: TRBD1; CDR3aa: CASSFGPTGGSLNEKLFF; CDR3nt: TGTGCCAGCAGCTTTGGTCCCACAGGGGGCAGCCTTAATGAAAAACTGTTTTTT
v_gene: TRBV3-1/TRBV3-2; len: 16; abundance: -; j_gene: TRBJ1-2; d_gene: -; CDR3aa: CASSQELTARGYGYTF; CDR3nt: TGTGCCAGCAGCCAAGAGTTGACAGCCAGGGGCTATGGCTACACCTTC
v_gene: TRBV29-1; len: 19; abundance: -; j_gene: TRBJ1-2; d_gene: TRBD1; CDR3aa: CSVEEPGISQTGRLYGYTF; CDR3nt: TGCAGCGTTGAAGAGCCGGGGATAAGCCAGACAGGGAGACTCTATGGCTACACCTTC
v_gene: TRBV4-3; len: 15; abundance: -; j_gene: TRBJ1-3; d_gene: -; CDR3aa: CASSSAVGAGDTIYF; CDR3nt: TGCGCCAGCAGCTCGGCGGTAGGGGCTGGGGACACCATATATTTT
v_gene: TRBV19; len: 15; abundance: -; j_gene: TRBJ1-6; d_gene: -; CDR3aa: CASSIITSANSPLHF; CDR3nt: TGTGCCAGTAGTATCATCACTTCCGCGAATTCACCCCTCCACTTT
v_gene: TRBV7-2; len: 15; abundance: -; j_gene: TRBJ2-1; d_gene: -; CDR3aa: CASSRGRIVVNEQFF; CDR3nt: TGTGCCAGCAGTCGAGGGAGGATTGTTGTGAATGAGCAGTTCTTC
v_gene: TRBV7-2; len: 15; abundance: -; j_gene: TRBJ2-7; d_gene: TRBD1; CDR3aa: CASSTAGTGMYEQYF; CDR3nt: TGTGCCAGCAGCACCGCCGGGACAGGGATGTACGAGCAGTACTTC
v_gene: TRBV28; len: 15; abundance: -; j_gene: TRBJ2-1; d_gene: TRBD2; CDR3aa: CASSSTTSGYNEQFF; CDR3nt: TGTGCCAGCAGTTCAACGACTAGCGGTTACAATGAGCAGTTCTTC
v_gene: TRBV6-5; len: 14; abundance: -; j_gene: TRBJ1-6; d_gene: -; CDR3aa: CASSYGRGRSPLHF; CDR3nt: TGTGCCAGCAGTTACGGCCGGGGTCGGTCACCCCTCCACTTT
v_gene: TRBV7-6; len: 14; abundance: -; j_gene: TRBJ1-6; d_gene: -; CDR3aa: CASSLQTGNSPLHF; CDR3nt: TGTGCCAGCAGCTTACAAACAGGGAATTCACCCCTCCACTTT
v_gene: TRBV7-2; len: 19; abundance: -; j_gene: TRBJ1-2; d_gene: -; CDR3aa: CASSERRQVLSVGVYGYTF; CDR3nt: TGTGCCAGCAGCGAGCGTCGACAGGTACTATCCGTCGGGGTCTATGGCTACACCTTC
v_gene: TRBV7-7; len: 14; abundance: -; j_gene: TRBJ2-5; d_gene: -; CDR3aa: CASSLANSQETQYF; CDR3nt: TGTGCTAGCAGCTTAGCGAACAGCCAAGAGACCCAGTACTTC
v_gene: TRBV5-5; len: 14; abundance: -; j_gene: TRBJ2-5; d_gene: -; CDR3aa: CASSLPGDQETQYF; CDR3nt: TGTGCCAGCAGCTTGCCGGGGGACCAAGAGACCCAGTACTTC
v_gene: TRBV7-4; len: 16; abundance: -; j_gene: TRBJ2-7; d_gene: TRBD2; CDR3aa: CASSPPSGLAAYEQYF; CDR3nt: TGTGCCAGCAGTCCACCCTCGGGGCTAGCGGCCTACGAGCAGTACTTC
v_gene: TRBV28; len: 15; abundance: -; j_gene: TRBJ2-5; d_gene: TRBD2; CDR3aa: CASSPPGGQGRNQYF; CDR3nt: TGTGCCAGCAGTCCTCCGGGGGGGCAGGGGCGGAACCAGTACTTC
v_gene: TRBV10-2; len: 14; abundance: -; j_gene: TRBJ2-5; d_gene: TRBD2; CDR3aa: CASSAGLAGETQYF; CDR3nt: TGCGCCAGCAGTGCCGGACTAGCGGGAGAGACCCAGTACTTC
v_gene: TRBV5-1; len: 15; abundance: -; j_gene: TRBJ1-6; d_gene: TRBD1; CDR3aa: CASSLTGTDYSPLHF; CDR3nt: TGCGCCAGCAGTTTAACCGGGACAGACTATTCACCCCTCCACTTT
v_gene: TRBV6-2/TRBV6-3; len: 16; abundance: -; j_gene: TRBJ2-3; d_gene: TRBD2; CDR3aa: CASSYTSGRSTDTQYF; CDR3nt: TGTGCCAGCAGTTACACAAGCGGGAGAAGCACAGATACGCAGTATTTT
v_gene: TRBV29-1; len: 15; abundance: few; j_gene: TRBJ2-3; d_gene: -; CDR3aa: CSVGGGMTGKDTQYF; CDR3nt: TGCAGCGTTGGGGGAGGTATGACAGGGAAAGATACGCAGTATTTT
v_gene: TRBV28; len: 15; abundance: once; j_gene: TRBJ2-1; d_gene: TRBD2; CDR3aa: CASSLGTSIYNEQFF; CDR3nt: TGTGCCAGCAGTTTGGGGACTAGCATCTACAATGAGCAGTTCTTC
v_gene: TRBV27; len: 18; abundance: -; j_gene: TRBJ2-3; d_gene: TRBD2; CDR3aa: CASSVTGTGLAGVNTQYF; CDR3nt: TGTGCCAGCAGTGTCACAGGGACCGGACTAGCGGGAGTGAATACGCAGTATTTT
v_gene: TRBV7-2; len: 16; abundance: -; j_gene: TRBJ2-2; d_gene: -; CDR3aa: CASSSRRVAATGELFF; CDR3nt: TGTGCCAGCAGCTCCAGGAGGGTTGCGGCCACCGGGGAGCTGTTTTTT
v_gene: TRBV5-4; len: 13; abundance: -; j_gene: TRBJ2-3; d_gene: -; CDR3aa: CASSLRGPDTQYF; CDR3nt: TGTGCCAGCAGCCTTCGCGGGCCAGATACGCAGTATTTT
v_gene: TRBV7-2; len: 15; abundance: -; j_gene: TRBJ1-6; d_gene: -; CDR3aa: CASSLPLGGNSPLHF; CDR3nt: TGTGCCAGCAGCTTACCTCTCGGGGGAAATTCACCCCTCCACTTT
v_gene: TRBV11-2; len: 14; abundance: -; j_gene: TRBJ2-7; d_gene: TRBD1; CDR3aa: CASSLAGGLYEQYF; CDR3nt: TGTGCCAGCAGCTTAGCAGGGGGCCTCTACGAGCAGTACTTC
v_gene: TRBV7-2; len: 13; abundance: few; j_gene: TRBJ2-2; d_gene: -; CDR3aa: CASKSGNTGELFF; CDR3nt: TGTGCCAGCAAGAGCGGAAACACCGGGGAGCTGTTTTTT
v_gene: TRBV5-1; len: 14; abundance: -; j_gene: TRBJ2-5; d_gene: TRBD1; CDR3aa: CASSPGQDSGTQYF; CDR3nt: TGCGCCAGCAGCCCGGGACAGGATTCGGGGACCCAGTACTTC
v_gene: TRBV2; len: 17; abundance: -; j_gene: TRBJ2-1; d_gene: TRBD2; CDR3aa: CASNLAGGGILYNEQFF; CDR3nt: TGTGCCAGCAACCTCGCGGGAGGGGGAATTTTATACAATGAGCAGTTCTTC
v_gene: TRBV19; len: 15; abundance: -; j_gene: TRBJ2-5; d_gene: -; CDR3aa: CASSIVSGEQETQYF; CDR3nt: TGTGCCAGTAGTATAGTGTCAGGGGAGCAAGAGACCCAGTACTTC
v_gene: TRBV19; len: 14; abundance: -; j_gene: TRBJ1-5; d_gene: -; CDR3aa: CATRGRGPNQPQHF; CDR3nt: TGTGCCACCAGAGGAAGAGGGCCCAATCAGCCCCAGCATTTT
v_gene: TRBV6-2/TRBV6-3; len: 14; abundance: -; j_gene: TRBJ2-7; d_gene: TRBD2; CDR3aa: CASSDRAGAYEQYF; CDR3nt: TGTGCCAGCAGTGATCGAGCGGGAGCCTACGAGCAGTACTTC
v_gene: TRBV7-2; len: 14; abundance: -; j_gene: TRBJ1-5; d_gene: -; CDR3aa: CASSSQGNSKPQHF; CDR3nt: TGTGCCAGCAGCTCCCAGGGTAACAGTAAGCCCCAGCATTTT
v_gene: TRBV2; len: 16; abundance: -; j_gene: TRBJ2-2; d_gene: TRBD2; CDR3aa: CASSGLAGGNTGELFF; CDR3nt: TGTGCCAGCAGTGGACTAGCGGGAGGGAACACCGGGGAGCTGTTTTTT
v_gene: TRBV28; len: 16; abundance: -; j_gene: TRBJ1-2; d_gene: TRBD1; CDR3aa: CASSRPLEGQGTFNTF; CDR3nt: TGTGCCAGCAGTAGACCCTTGGAGGGACAGGGGACTTTTAACACCTTC
v_gene: TRBV19; len: 15; abundance: -; j_gene: TRBJ2-3; d_gene: TRBD2; CDR3aa: CASSKASGGTDTQYF; CDR3nt: TGTGCCAGTAGTAAGGCTAGCGGGGGGACAGATACGCAGTATTTT